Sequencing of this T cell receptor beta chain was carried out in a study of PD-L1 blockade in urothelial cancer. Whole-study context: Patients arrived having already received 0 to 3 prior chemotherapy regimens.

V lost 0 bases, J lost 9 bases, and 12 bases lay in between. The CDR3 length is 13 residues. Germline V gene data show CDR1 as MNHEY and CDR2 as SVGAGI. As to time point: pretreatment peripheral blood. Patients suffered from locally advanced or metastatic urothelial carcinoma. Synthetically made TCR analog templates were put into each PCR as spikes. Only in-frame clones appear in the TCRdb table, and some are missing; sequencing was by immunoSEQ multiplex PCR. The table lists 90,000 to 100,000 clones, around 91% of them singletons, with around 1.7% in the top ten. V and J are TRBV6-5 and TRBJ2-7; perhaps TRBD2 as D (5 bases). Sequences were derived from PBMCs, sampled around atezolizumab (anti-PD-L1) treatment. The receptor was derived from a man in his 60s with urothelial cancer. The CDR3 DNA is TGTGCCAGCAGTTACTCGAGGGCATTAGGGCAGTACTTC. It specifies CASSYSRALGQYF.